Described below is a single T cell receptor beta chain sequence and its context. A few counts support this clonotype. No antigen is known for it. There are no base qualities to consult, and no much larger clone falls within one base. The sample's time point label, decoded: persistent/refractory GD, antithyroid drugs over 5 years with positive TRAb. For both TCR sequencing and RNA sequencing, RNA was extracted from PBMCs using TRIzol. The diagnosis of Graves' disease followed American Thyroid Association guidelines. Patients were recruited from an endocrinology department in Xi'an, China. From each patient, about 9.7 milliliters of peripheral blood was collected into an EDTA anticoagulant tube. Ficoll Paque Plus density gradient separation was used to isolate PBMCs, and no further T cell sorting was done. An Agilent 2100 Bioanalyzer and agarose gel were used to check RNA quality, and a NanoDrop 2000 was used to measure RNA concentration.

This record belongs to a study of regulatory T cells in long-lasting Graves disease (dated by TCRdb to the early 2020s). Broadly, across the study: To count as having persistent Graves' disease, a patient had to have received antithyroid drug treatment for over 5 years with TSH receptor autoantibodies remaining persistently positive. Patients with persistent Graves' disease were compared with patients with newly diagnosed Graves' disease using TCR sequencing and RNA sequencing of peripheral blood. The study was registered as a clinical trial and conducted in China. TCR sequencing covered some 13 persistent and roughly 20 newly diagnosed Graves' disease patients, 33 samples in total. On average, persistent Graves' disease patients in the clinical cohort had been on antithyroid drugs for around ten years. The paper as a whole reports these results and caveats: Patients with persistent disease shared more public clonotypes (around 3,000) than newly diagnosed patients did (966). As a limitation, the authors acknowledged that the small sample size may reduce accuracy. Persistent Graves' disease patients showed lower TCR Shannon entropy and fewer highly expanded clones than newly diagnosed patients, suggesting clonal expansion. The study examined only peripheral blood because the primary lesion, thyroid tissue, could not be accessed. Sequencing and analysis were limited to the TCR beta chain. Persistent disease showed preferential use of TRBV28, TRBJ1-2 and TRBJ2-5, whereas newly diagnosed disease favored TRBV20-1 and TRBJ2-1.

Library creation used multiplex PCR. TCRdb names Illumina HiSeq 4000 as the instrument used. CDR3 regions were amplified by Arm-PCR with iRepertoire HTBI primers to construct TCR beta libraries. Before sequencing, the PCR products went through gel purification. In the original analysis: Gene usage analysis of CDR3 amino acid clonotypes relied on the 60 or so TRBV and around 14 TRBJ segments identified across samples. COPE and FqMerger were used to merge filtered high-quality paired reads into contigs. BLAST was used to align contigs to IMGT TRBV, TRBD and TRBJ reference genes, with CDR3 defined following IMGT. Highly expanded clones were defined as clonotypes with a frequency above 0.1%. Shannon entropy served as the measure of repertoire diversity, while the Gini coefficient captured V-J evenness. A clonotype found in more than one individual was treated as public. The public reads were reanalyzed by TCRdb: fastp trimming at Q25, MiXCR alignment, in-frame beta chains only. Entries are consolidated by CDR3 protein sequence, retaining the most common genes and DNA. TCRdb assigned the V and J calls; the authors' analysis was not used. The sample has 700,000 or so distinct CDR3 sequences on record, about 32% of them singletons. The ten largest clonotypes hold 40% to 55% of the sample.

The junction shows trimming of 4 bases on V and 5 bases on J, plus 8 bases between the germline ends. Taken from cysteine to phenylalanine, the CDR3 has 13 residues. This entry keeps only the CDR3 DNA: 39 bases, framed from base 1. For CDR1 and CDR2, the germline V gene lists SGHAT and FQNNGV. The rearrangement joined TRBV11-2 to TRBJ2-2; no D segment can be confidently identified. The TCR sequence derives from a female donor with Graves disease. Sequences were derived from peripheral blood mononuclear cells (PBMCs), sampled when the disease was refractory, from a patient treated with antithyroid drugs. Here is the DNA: TGTGCCAGCAGCTCGACTCGTACCGGGGAGCTGTTTTTT. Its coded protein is CASSSTRTGELFF.